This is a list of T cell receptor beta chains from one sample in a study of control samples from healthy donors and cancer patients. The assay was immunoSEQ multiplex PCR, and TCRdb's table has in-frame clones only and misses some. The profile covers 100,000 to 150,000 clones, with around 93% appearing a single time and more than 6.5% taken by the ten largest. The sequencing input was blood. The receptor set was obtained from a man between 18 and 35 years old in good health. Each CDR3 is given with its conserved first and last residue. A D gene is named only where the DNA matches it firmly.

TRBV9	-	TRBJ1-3	TGTGCCAGCAGTCCAGGGAACTCTGGAAACACCATATATTTT	CASSPGNSGNTIYF
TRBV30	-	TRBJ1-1	TGTGCCTGGAGTGTATATTCTGAAGCTTTCTTT	CAWSVYSEAFF
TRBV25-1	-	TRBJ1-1	TGTGCCAGCAGTGAAGGGGTGGCGGGAAACACTGAAGCTTTCTTT	CASSEGVAGNTEAFF
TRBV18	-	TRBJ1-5	TGTGCCAGCTCACCACCGAACTGGGATCAGCCCCAGCATTTT	CASSPPNWDQPQHF
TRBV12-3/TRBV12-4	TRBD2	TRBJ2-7	TGTGCCAGCACCTGGGGAGGGGTCTACGAGCAGTACTTC	CASTWGGVYEQYF
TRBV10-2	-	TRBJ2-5	TGCGCCAGCAGTGACTGGGGGGCCCAAGAGACCCAGTACTTC	CASSDWGAQETQYF
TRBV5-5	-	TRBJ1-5	TGTGCCAGCAGCTTCGGCCGGAGCAATCAGCCCCAGCATTTT	CASSFGRSNQPQHF
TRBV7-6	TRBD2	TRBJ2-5	TGTGCCAGCAGCTTAGGGCTAGCGGGCGTACAAGAGACCCAGTACTTC	CASSLGLAGVQETQYF
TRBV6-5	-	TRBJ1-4	TGTGCCGCATCCCGGGACTCTAATGAAAAACTGTTTTTT	CAASRDSNEKLFF
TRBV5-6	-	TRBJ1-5	TGTGCCAGCAGCTTGGGACAGCTAAATCAGCCCCAGCATTTT	CASSLGQLNQPQHF